The 4 T cell receptor beta chains reported below all come from one sample, sequenced in a study of long-term antiretroviral therapy in people with HIV. The libraries were made with immunoSEQ v3.0 at survey level. Repertoires were generated with immunoSEQ multiplex PCR, while TCRdb's copy carries only in-frame clones and drops some. Here the sample spans tens of thousands of clones, about 81% being singletons. Sample: unsorted PBMCs, taken 1.5 years after starting antiretroviral therapy. The source is a man aged 25 to 40 with HIV.

This sequence joins TRBV19 and TRBJ1-2, with a possible D match to TRBD1 (6 bases). The ends were cut back, 4 bases at V and 6 bases at J, with 15 bases in the middle. CDR3 length equals 14 residues. Germline V gives CDR1 LNHDA, CDR2 SQIVND (reference sequence). DNA for the CDR3: TGTGCCAGTAGTACTGAACCAGGGGTTGATGGCTACACCTTC. Translation gives CASSTEPGVDGYTF.

The chain links TRBV27 to TRBJ2-7, with a possible D match to TRBD1 (5 bases). This CDR3 has 13 amino acids. Germline V gene lookup returns CDR1 MNHEY and CDR2 SMNVEV (reference sequence). The V and J ends lost 6 bases and 2 bases respectively, with 11 bases between them. This CDR3 reads CASSLGLAYEQYF. The CDR3 nucleotides read TGTGCCAGCAGCTTGGGGCTTGCCTACGAGCAGTACTTC.

The chain employs TRBV11-2 and TRBJ2-1, with 10 bases identical to TRBD2. The CDR3 has 15 amino acids. Germline V gene lookup returns CDR1 SGHAT and CDR2 FQNNGV. With 5 bases clipped from V and 2 bases from J, the junction kept 3 bases outside the gene matches. CDR3 loop: CASSPSGSPYNEQFF. CDR3 nucleotide sequence: TGTGCCAGCAGCCCTAGCGGGAGCCCCTACAATGAGCAGTTCTTC.

This clone was observed a handful of times. The V and J genes are TRBV29-1 and TRBJ1-1; D is ambiguous. This CDR3 has 12 residues. The germline gives CDR1 SQVTM, CDR2 ANQGSEA. V lost 3 bases and J lost 6, with 11 bases in between. The CDR3 DNA sequence: TGCAGCGTTGACCTCGGGGTGGCTGAAGCTTTCTTT. As protein: CSVDLGVAEAFF.